The 23 T cell receptor beta chains in this list originate from one sample, sequenced in a study of T cell responses to AZD1222 COVID-19 vaccine. Clones were sequenced by immunoSEQ multiplex PCR, and TCRdb holds only the in-frame ones, with some missing. The data show 170,000 or so clones, roughly 93% seen once. The source material was peripheral blood, sampled 28 days after the second dose of the MenACWY control vaccine. Every receptor here comes from an adult who received the MenACWY meningococcal vaccine as a control.

The V call is TRBV9, the J call TRBJ2-3, with TRBD2 matching 10 bases. CDR1 and CDR2 (germline): SGDLS, YYNGEE. V shed 0 bases, J shed 0 bases, and the junction held 1 base outside the gene matches. This CDR3 spans 16 amino acids. The CDR3 sequence is CASSVGTSGSTDTQYF. In DNA, the CDR3 is TGTGCCAGCAGCGTAGGGACTAGCGGAAGCACAGATACGCAGTATTTT.

This chain uses TRBV5-1 with TRBJ2-7, with D maybe TRBD2 (5 bases). Germline V gives CDR1 SGHRS, CDR2 YFSETQ. V gave up 0 bases and J gave up 0 bases, with 7 bases separating them. The CDR3 has 14 amino acids. The CDR3 nucleotides are TGCGCCAGCAGCTTGGTGGGGAGCTCCTACGAGCAGTACTTC. This encodes CASSLVGSSYEQYF. The variable domain in full, completed from reference TRBV5-1 and TRBJ2-7, reads KAGVTQTPRYLIKTRGQQVTLSCSPISGHRSVSWYQQTPGQGLQFLFEYFSETQRNKGNFPGRFSGRQFSNSRSEMNVSTLELGDSALYLCASSLVGSSYEQYFGPGTRLTVT.

This chain connects TRBV19 to TRBJ2-5, with D possibly TRBD1 on 5 matching bases. The germline CDR1 and CDR2 sequences are LNHDA and SQIVND (reference sequence). V lost 3 bases to trimming and J lost 3 bases, with 11 bases between them. The CDR3 totals 14 residues. For the CDR3, the DNA is TGTGCCAGTAGTATCCGAGACAGAAAAGAGACCCAGTACTTC. Encoded protein: CASSIRDRKETQYF.

V usage is TRBV5-1 and J usage is TRBJ1-3, with D uncertain. The CDR3 extends over 12 amino acids. CDR1 and CDR2 from the germline V gene are SGHRS and YFSETQ. The ends were cut back, 0 bases at V and 4 bases at J, with 2 bases in the middle. As DNA, the CDR3 is TGCGCCAGCAGCTTGGTGGGAAACACCATATATTTT. This gives the protein CASSLVGNTIYF.

The chain carries TRBV6-1 and TRBJ1-3; TRBD1 is a possible D gene (5 bases). V was clipped by 3 bases and J by 1 base, with 13 bases between them. The CDR3 spans 16 residues. Germline V gene lookup returns CDR1 MNHNS and CDR2 SASEGT. This CDR3 is CASSEGLAVSGNTIYF. The DNA of the CDR3 is TGTGCCAGCAGTGAGGGACTGGCCGTATCTGGAAACACCATATATTTT.

The rearrangement uses TRBV2 and TRBJ1-5; D uncertain. Trimming pared 6 bases from V and 2 bases from J, leaving 8 bases between. Germline V CDR1 and CDR2: SNHLY, FYNNEI. The CDR3 contains 13 residues. CDR3 sequence: CASRAWGNQPQHF. Written as DNA, the CDR3 is TGTGCCAGCAGAGCCTGGGGCAATCAGCCCCAGCATTTT.

The CDR3 bases are TGCGCCAGCAGCCAAGATCCGAGGCAGCCCTATGGCTACACCTTC. It yields the protein CASSQDPRQPYGYTF. This chain uses TRBV4-1 with TRBJ1-2; D remains ambiguous. The germline CDR1 and CDR2 sequences are MGHRA and YSYEKL. The CDR3 loop spans 15 amino acids. The V and J ends lost 0 bases and 4 bases respectively, with 12 bases between them.

The J gene is TRBJ2-7, the V gene TRBV7-8, with TRBD1 matching 7 bases. The CDR3 loop spans 16 amino acids. The germline V gene has CDR1 SGHVS and CDR2 FQNEAQ. The junction had 7 bases not matched to a gene; V was cut back by 2 bases and J by 0 bases. CDR3 bases: TGTGCCAGCAGCTTAATGCCGGACAGGAGCTCCTACGAGCAGTACTTC. Translation: CASSLMPDRSSYEQYF.

The V gene is TRBV5-5, the J gene TRBJ1-6; D unclear. This CDR3 region has 15 residues. Germline values: CDR1 SGHKS, CDR2 YYEKEE (reference sequence). Trimming left V 4 bases short and J 7 bases short, with 15 bases between. CDR3: CASSPYSKLNSPLHF. The CDR3 nucleotides read TGTGCCAGCAGCCCCTACAGTAAGCTGAATTCACCCCTCCACTTT.

The CDR3 region has the DNA TGTGCCAGTAGTATAGGGGTAGCCTCCTATAATTCACCCCTCCACTTT. It translates to CASSIGVASYNSPLHF. The genes are TRBV19 and TRBJ1-6; D is undetermined. The CDR3 covers 16 residues. The germline CDR1 and CDR2 sequences are LNHDA and SQIVND (reference sequence). Trimming shortened V by 1 base and J by 0 bases, and 7 bases separated the two germline ends.

The rearrangement links TRBV2 to TRBJ1-1; no firm D call. Trimming took 6 bases from V and 2 from J, leaving 10 bases between them. Per germline, CDR1 SNHLY and CDR2 FYNNEI. The CDR3 extends over 13 amino acids. The CDR3 reads CASRSPVNTEAFF. The CDR3 nucleotides read TGTGCCAGCAGGAGTCCAGTAAACACTGAAGCTTTCTTT.

The chain carries TRBV11-2 and TRBJ2-1; 8 positions agree with TRBD2. The germline CDR1 and CDR2 sequences are SGHAT and FQNNGV. Unmatched junction bases numbered 7, after V lost 3 bases and J lost 0 bases. The CDR3 totals 17 residues. The CDR3 region is CASSFRPGTSSYNEQFF. Written as DNA, the CDR3 is TGTGCCAGCAGCTTCCGGCCGGGGACTAGCTCCTACAATGAGCAGTTCTTC.

This sequence joins TRBV28 and TRBJ2-5; D is unclear. This CDR3 is built from 15 residues. The V gene's germline CDR1 is MDHEN and CDR2 SYDVKM. With 6 bases removed from V and 1 base from J, the gap between germline ends came to 15 bases. The CDR3 region is CASSIGQRPQETQYF. CDR3 sequence (DNA): TGTGCCAGCAGCATCGGGCAGAGGCCCCAAGAGACCCAGTACTTC.

CDR3 region: CASSPGTVNGYTF. The CDR3 DNA sequence: TGTGCCAGCAGCCCTGGGACAGTGAATGGCTACACCTTC. This chain connects TRBV11-2 to TRBJ1-2; TRBD1 matches at 7 bases. Unmatched junction bases numbered 6, after V lost 5 bases and J lost 6 bases. The CDR3 covers 13 residues. Germline CDR1 is SGHAT and CDR2 is FQNNGV.

The V call is TRBV7-2, the J call TRBJ2-3; possibly TRBD2 for D (5 bases). Trimming shortened V by 2 bases and J by 4 bases, and 10 bases separated the two germline ends. CDR3 length equals 14 residues. In germline, CDR1 is SGHTA, CDR2 FQGNSA. The CDR3 nucleotides read TGTGCCAGCAGCTTAACTCTAGCAGCAGATACGCAGTATTTT. The encoded protein is CASSLTLAADTQYF.

The V call is TRBV19, the J call TRBJ1-2; no reliable D call. This CDR3 has 11 amino acids. V was pared by 7 bases and J by 8 bases, with 11 bases between. CDR1 LNHDA and CDR2 SQIVND come from the germline V gene (reference sequence). DNA of the CDR3: TGTGCCAGTACCTATGGAGGAGGCTACACCTTC. Protein: CASTYGGGYTF. The entire variable domain, with the rest obtained from reference TRBV19 and TRBJ1-2, is as follows: DGGITQSPKYLFRKEGQNVTLSCEQNLNHDAMYWYRQDPGQGLRLIYYSQIVNDFQKGDIAEGYSVSREKKESFPLTVTSAQKNPTAFYLCASTYGGGYTFGSGTRLTVV.

The chain carries TRBV14 and TRBJ2-1, with a tentative D call TRBD2 (5 bases). The germline V gene encodes CDR1 SGHDN and CDR2 FVKESK. This CDR3 is built from 16 residues. Trimming took 2 bases from V and 7 from J, leaving 18 bases between them. The CDR3 nucleotides are TGTGCCAGCAGCCAATCCTTGGCTAGCCCTAGGAATGAGCAGTTCTTC. Translating it yields CASSQSLASPRNEQFF.

The chain joins TRBV6-5 to TRBJ1-1; tentative D call: TRBD1 (6 bases). V lost 5 bases and J lost 0, with 13 bases in between. This CDR3 is 15 amino acids long. The V gene's germline CDR1 is MNHEY and CDR2 SVGAGI. The CDR3 DNA reads TGTGCCAGCAGTAGACTGGACAGTCTGAACACTGAAGCTTTCTTT. It translates to CASSRLDSLNTEAFF.

The V call is TRBV19, the J call TRBJ1-1; no clear D gene. CDR1 is LNHDA and CDR2 is SQIVND in the germline V gene (reference sequence). The ends were cut back, 9 bases at V and 0 bases at J, with 11 bases in the middle. The CDR3 is 13 amino acids. CDR3 sequence (DNA): TGTGCCAGCCGGCTTGGACTGAACACTGAAGCTTTCTTT. Residues: CASRLGLNTEAFF.

The chain uses TRBV28 and TRBJ2-7; D is possibly TRBD2 (5 bases). This CDR3 has 14 amino acids. The germline gives CDR1 MDHEN, CDR2 SYDVKM. Trimming pared 6 bases from V and 5 bases from J, leaving 17 bases between. The CDR3 spells CASSWRLLRDEQYF. The CDR3 nucleotides read TGTGCCAGCAGCTGGCGACTACTCCGGGACGAGCAGTACTTC.

The chain couples TRBV7-2 to TRBJ2-5, with 7 bases identical to TRBD2. This CDR3 is built from 16 residues. Germline CDR1 is SGHTA and CDR2 is FQGNSA. Trimming at V came to 5 bases and at J to 1 base, leaving 10 bases not matched to a gene. CDR3 bases: TGTGCCAGCAGCCCGTGGGGGGGGAACTCCCAAGAGACCCAGTACTTC. Residues: CASSPWGGNSQETQYF. Variable domain in full (rest from reference TRBV7-2 and TRBJ2-5): GAGVSQSPSNKVTEKGKDVELRCDPISGHTALYWYRQSLGQGLEFLIYFQGNSAPDKSGLPSDRFSAERTGGSVSTLTIQRTQQEDSAVYLCASSPWGGNSQETQYFGPGTRLLVL.

The CDR3 sequence is CASGLQGAGYGYTF. The CDR3, as DNA: TGTGCCAGCGGATTACAGGGGGCCGGCTATGGCTACACCTTC. The V call is TRBV6-5, the J call TRBJ1-2; 9 nucleotides agree with TRBD1. The CDR3 runs to 14 residues. The V gene end was trimmed by 8 bases and the J gene end by 4 bases; junction bases not matched to a gene: 8. Looked up from germline, CDR1 is MNHEY and CDR2 is SVGAGI.

The rearrangement uses TRBV5-1 and TRBJ1-1, with D uncertain. The CDR3 is made up of 14 amino acids. Germline loops: CDR1 SGHRS, CDR2 YFSETQ. V was trimmed by 1 base and J by 1 base, leaving 8 bases between them. The CDR3 nucleotides read TGCGCCAGCAGCTTGACAGTCCGGAACACTGAAGCTTTCTTT. Amino acid sequence: CASSLTVRNTEAFF. Filled out from reference TRBV5-1 and TRBJ1-1, the complete variable domain reads KAGVTQTPRYLIKTRGQQVTLSCSPISGHRSVSWYQQTPGQGLQFLFEYFSETQRNKGNFPGRFSGRQFSNSRSEMNVSTLELGDSALYLCASSLTVRNTEAFFGQGTRLTVV.